Listed here are 17 T cell receptor beta chains from one sample, sequenced in a study of radiotherapy plus CTLA-4 blockade in lung cancer. Sequenced by immunoSEQ multiplex PCR; TCRdb stores in-frame clones only, minus some. The sample shows tens of thousands of clones, roughly 79% of them seen only once. Sequencing used peripheral blood, obtained from a patient treated with radiotherapy plus ipilimumab. The receptor set was obtained from a human donor with non-small cell lung cancer who had a partial response to radiotherapy plus ipilimumab. Some clones in this sample may be carry-over from other donors' samples.

The sample holds one count of this clone. The J gene is TRBJ2-1, the V gene TRBV30; possibly TRBD2 for D (6 bases). CDR1 is GTSNPN, CDR2 SVGIG, per germline (reference sequence). The CDR3 covers 12 residues. Trimming removed 2 bases at V and 15 bases at J, with 17 bases between. The CDR3 sequence: CAWSRDSLTPFF. The CDR3 nucleotides are TGTGCCTGGAGTAGGGACTCCCTTACACCGTTCTTC.

Comments on this clone: One junction end does not reproduce the germline sequence, and a read error may be involved. The chain uses TRBV5-5 and TRBJ1-1; 9 positions agree with TRBD1. Germline CDR1 SGHKS, CDR2 YYEKEE (reference sequence). The CDR3 consists of 17 residues. The CDR3 DNA reads TGCGCCAGCAGCCAAGTCATCGCCGGGACAGGGACCACTGAAGCTTTCTTT. This encodes CASSQVIAGTGTTEAFF.

The chain combines TRBV7-8 with TRBJ2-3, with a tentative D call TRBD2 (5 bases). The CDR3 extends over 14 amino acids. V lost 2 bases and J 9 bases, leaving 15 bases between the germline ends. In germline, CDR1 is SGHVS, CDR2 FQNEAQ. The CDR3 is CASSLYGVEDTQYF. CDR3 nucleotides: TGTGCCAGCAGCTTATATGGTGTGGAGGACACGCAGTATTTT.

This chain joins TRBV7-9 and TRBJ2-1; 7 nucleotides align to TRBD2. The CDR3 covers 14 residues. Unmatched junction bases numbered 6, after V lost 2 bases and J lost 8 bases. Germline CDR1 and CDR2: SEHNR and FQNEAQ (reference sequence). The CDR3 region has the DNA TGTGCCAGCAGCTTAACCCTAGGGAGGGATGAGCAGTTCTTC. Translated: CASSLTLGRDEQFF. Based on the CDR3 plus reference TRBV7-9 and TRBJ2-1, the full variable domain is DTGVSQNPRHKITKRGQNVTFRCDPISEHNRLYWYRQTLGQGPEFLTYFQNEAQLEKSRLLSDRFSAERPKGSFSTLEIQRTEQGDSAMYLCASSLTLGRDEQFFGPGTRLTVL.

This clone occurred once. V usage is TRBV6-1 and J usage is TRBJ1-1; TRBD1 aligns across 8 bases. The CDR3 length is 15 residues. Losses at the gene ends were 5 bases for V and 1 base for J; bases not matched to a gene: 6. Germline CDR1 and CDR2: MNHNS and SASEGT. For the CDR3, the DNA is TGTGCCAGCAGTCAAAAAGGGACAGGGAACACTGAAGCTTTCTTT. Translated: CASSQKGTGNTEAFF.

The rearrangement joins TRBV6-5 to TRBJ2-7; the match to TRBD1 covers 7 bases. With 4 bases clipped from V and 3 bases from J, the junction kept 3 bases outside the gene matches. From germline, CDR1 is MNHEY and CDR2 SVGAGI. The CDR3 consists of 13 residues. CDR3 protein: CASSFRQGYEQYF. As DNA, the CDR3 is TGTGCCAGCAGTTTTCGACAGGGCTACGAGCAGTACTTC.

J is TRBJ1-1 and V is TRBV5-1, with D hard to call. In germline, CDR1 is SGHRS, CDR2 YFSETQ. The CDR3 length is 13 residues. Trimming stripped 0 bases from V and 2 bases from J, with 5 bases between. The chain's CDR3 is CASSLDPNTEAFF. CDR3 DNA: TGCGCCAGCAGCTTGGATCCTAACACTGAAGCTTTCTTT.

The CDR3 DNA reads TGTGCCAGCAGTGAATCGGGGTTTGGCTACACCTTC. It encodes CASSESGFGYTF. The chain is built from TRBV6-1 and TRBJ1-2; D gene ambiguous. This CDR3 has 12 residues. The germline V gene encodes CDR1 MNHNS and CDR2 SASEGT. V lost 2 bases and J lost 7, with 8 bases in between.

This clone was seen a handful of times. The genes are TRBV27 and TRBJ2-5; D possibly corresponds to TRBD2 (6 bases). This CDR3 region has 14 residues. Looked up from germline, CDR1 is MNHEY and CDR2 is SMNVEV (reference sequence). V was cut by 3 bases and J by 6 bases, with 14 bases left in between. Here the CDR3 reads CASSFNGRGQTQYF. The CDR3 DNA is TGTGCCAGCAGTTTTAACGGGCGGGGCCAGACCCAGTACTTC.

The chain links TRBV7-9 to TRBJ2-3, with D hard to call. The CDR3 is 12 amino acids. Germline assignment: CDR1 SEHNR and CDR2 FQNEAQ (reference sequence). Trimming removed 3 bases at V and 3 bases at J, with 4 bases between. CDR3 sequence reads: CASSFPTDTQYF. The CDR3 DNA sequence: TGTGCCAGCAGCTTCCCGACAGATACGCAGTATTTT.

The chain has TRBV5-1 and TRBJ1-2; D possibly corresponds to TRBD1 (5 bases). The CDR3 extends over 13 amino acids. Germline V gene sequence: CDR1 SGHRS, CDR2 YFSETQ. Trimming took 3 bases from V and 8 from J, leaving 14 bases between them. CDR3 DNA sequence: TGCGCCAGCAGCTCTCAGGGTCGGAGAGGCTACACCTTC. Protein sequence: CASSSQGRRGYTF.

The chain has TRBV19 and TRBJ1-2; D may be TRBD1 (6 bases). V lost 2 bases and J lost 7, with 11 bases in between. This CDR3 comprises 13 residues. Germline CDR1 reads LNHDA; CDR2 reads SQIVND (reference sequence). The CDR3: CASSIPGEFGYTF. CDR3 nucleotides: TGTGCCAGTAGTATACCAGGGGAGTTTGGCTACACCTTC.

The CDR3 sequence is CARSLKTEVDTGELFF. The CDR3 DNA reads TGTGCCAGAAGCTTGAAGACAGAAGTTGACACCGGGGAGCTGTTTTTT. The chain joins TRBV5-3 to TRBJ2-2, with D maybe TRBD1 (5 bases). TRBV5-3 belongs to the ORF category, with a function that is uncertain. The CDR3 contains 16 residues. Trimming removed 1 base at V and 3 bases at J, with 13 bases between.

V gene TRBV7-6 combines with J gene TRBJ1-2; D possibly corresponds to TRBD1 (5 bases). This CDR3 spans 14 amino acids. Germline CDR1 reads SGHVS; CDR2 reads FNYEAQ. Trimming took 5 bases from V and 7 from J, leaving 17 bases between them. The CDR3: CASSPGGAARGYTF. DNA for the CDR3: TGTGCCAGCAGCCCAGGAGGGGCAGCTCGTGGCTACACCTTC.

CDR3 bases: TGTGCCAGCAAGCTAGGACAGGGAATGGGCGAGCAGTACTTC. This translates into CASKLGQGMGEQYF. The chain uses TRBV5-4 and TRBJ2-7; TRBD1 agrees at 8 bases. The CDR3 consists of 14 residues. V lost 6 bases to trimming and J lost 6 bases; unmatched junction nucleotides: 11. Germline V lookup: CDR1 SGHNT, CDR2 YYREEE (reference sequence).

This clone was recorded a few times. The genes are TRBV7-2 and TRBJ2-3; D unresolved. CDR1 and CDR2 (germline): SGHTA, FQGNSA. The CDR3 spans 14 residues. V lost 0 bases, J lost 3 bases, and 7 bases lay in between. The CDR3 protein is CASSLAQVTDTQYF. The CDR3 DNA reads as TGTGCCAGCAGCTTAGCCCAGGTTACAGATACGCAGTATTTT.

The table lists this clone with a few counts. The chain employs TRBV7-6 and TRBJ2-6; tentative D call: TRBD2 (5 bases). CDR1 and CDR2 from the germline V gene are SGHVS and FNYEAQ. V was pared by 4 bases and J by 0 bases, with 13 bases between. This CDR3 is 17 amino acids long. The CDR3 DNA sequence: TGTGCCAGCAGCTCAGGACTCATAGGCTCTGGGGCCAACGTCCTGACTTTC. This gives the protein CASSSGLIGSGANVLTF.